This T cell receptor beta chain was observed in a study of T-cell memory formation after mild COVID-19. Germline V lookup: CDR1 LGHDT, CDR2 YNNKEL (reference sequence). The CDR3 extends over 14 amino acids. V shed 4 bases and J 5 bases; nucleotides not matched to a gene: 6. TCRdb processed the 5' RACE reads anew with MiXCR; each CDR3 protein has one entry. The table has 250,000 to 350,000 distinct CDR3 sequences, approximately 16% seen once. The sample consisted of PBMCs or a T cell subset sorted from them (not recorded which). This sequence originates from a young man who had mild COVID-19 (a few samples of this study predate the infection). Cell type and time point are not known. The chain couples TRBV3-1 to TRBJ2-7; the match to TRBD1 covers 9 bases. CDR3 bases: TGTGCCAGCAGCCCCTACGGACAGGGGCACGAGCAGTACTTC. It translates to CASSPYGQGHEQYF.